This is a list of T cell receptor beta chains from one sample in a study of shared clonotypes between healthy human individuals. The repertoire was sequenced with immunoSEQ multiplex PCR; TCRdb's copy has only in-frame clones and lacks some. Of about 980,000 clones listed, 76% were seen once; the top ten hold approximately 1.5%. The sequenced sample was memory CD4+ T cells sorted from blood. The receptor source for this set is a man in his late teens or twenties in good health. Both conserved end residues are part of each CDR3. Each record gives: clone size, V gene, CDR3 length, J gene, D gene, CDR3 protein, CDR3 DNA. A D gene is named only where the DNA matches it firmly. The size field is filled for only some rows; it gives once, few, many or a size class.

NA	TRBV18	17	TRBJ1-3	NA	CASSPAKDGSSGNTIYF	TGTGCCAGCTCACCAGCAAAGGACGGGAGCTCTGGAAACACCATATATTTT
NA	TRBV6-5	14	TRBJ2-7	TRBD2	CASSRAGGFYEQYF	TGTGCCAGCAGCCGAGCGGGAGGGTTCTACGAGCAGTACTTC
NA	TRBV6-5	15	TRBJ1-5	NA	CASSPGRVSNQPQHF	TGTGCCAGCAGTCCCGGTCGAGTAAGCAATCAGCCCCAGCATTTT
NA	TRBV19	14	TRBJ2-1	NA	CASNKGNSYNEQFF	TGTGCCAGTAACAAGGGAAACTCCTACAATGAGCAGTTCTTC
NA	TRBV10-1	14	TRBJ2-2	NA	CASSGIPLDGELFF	TGCGCCAGCAGTGGCATTCCGCTTGATGGGGAGCTGTTTTTT
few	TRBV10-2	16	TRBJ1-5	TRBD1	CASSDTGTGGNQPQHF	TGCGCCAGCAGTGATACCGGGACAGGGGGCAATCAGCCCCAGCATTTT
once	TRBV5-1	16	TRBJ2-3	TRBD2	CASSLGRGALTDTQYF	TGCGCCAGCAGCTTGGGGCGGGGGGCCCTCACAGATACGCAGTATTTT
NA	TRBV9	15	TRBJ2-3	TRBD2	CASSDLAGGADTQYF	TGTGCCAGCAGCGATCTAGCGGGAGGAGCAGATACGCAGTATTTT
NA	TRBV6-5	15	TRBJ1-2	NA	CASSYSYRGLYGYTF	TGTGCCAGCAGTTACTCGTACCGGGGGCTTTATGGCTACACCTTC
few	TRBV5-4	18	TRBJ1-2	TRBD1	CASSLSAPGQLANYGYTF	TGTGCCAGCAGCTTGTCCGCCCCGGGACAGCTAGCTAACTATGGCTACACCTTC
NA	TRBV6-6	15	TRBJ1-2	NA	CASRHRDLTNYGYTF	TGTGCCAGCAGGCACCGGGACCTTACTAACTATGGCTACACCTTC
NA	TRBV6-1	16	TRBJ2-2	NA	CASSEGSRTVTGELFF	TGTGCCAGCAGTGAAGGGTCTAGGACAGTGACCGGGGAGCTGTTTTTT
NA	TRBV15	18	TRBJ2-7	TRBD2	CATSRDRLSGVGPYEQYF	TGTGCCACCAGCAGAGATAGGCTCAGCGGGGTGGGACCCTACGAGCAGTACTTC
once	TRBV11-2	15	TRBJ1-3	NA	CASSLSRAGGNTIYF	TGTGCCAGCAGCTTATCAAGGGCGGGAGGAAACACCATATATTTT